These 24 T cell receptor beta chains were sequenced from one sample in a study of Graves' ophthalmopathy and Graves' hyperthyroidism. CDR3 regions of TCR beta were amplified from RNA transcripts. Second-round multiplex PCR followed a first-round RT-PCR using HTBI primers. TCRdb fed the multiplex PCR reads into MiXCR, producing one record per CDR3 protein. The table has over a million distinct CDR3 sequences, about two fifths seen once; the top ten hold around 10%. Sequences were obtained from peripheral blood or thyroid tissue (not recorded which). The receptor set was obtained from an adult man with Graves' hyperthyroidism.

This clonotype occurred many times. The V and J genes are TRBV7-2 and TRBJ2-5, with 7 bases identical to TRBD1. The CDR3 has 14 residues. Germline V gene sequence: CDR1 SGHTA, CDR2 FQGNSA. V lost 1 base, J lost 7 bases, and 6 bases stayed unmatched. The chain's CDR3 is CASSLGQGMGTQYF. In DNA form, the CDR3 reads TGTGCCAGCAGCTTAGGACAGGGAATGGGGACCCAGTACTTC. Using reference TRBV7-2 and TRBJ2-5 for the parts outside the CDR3, the full variable domain is GAGVSQSPSNKVTEKGKDVELRCDPISGHTALYWYRQSLGQGLEFLIYFQGNSAPDKSGLPSDRFSAERTGGSVSTLTIQRTQQEDSAVYLCASSLGQGMGTQYFGPGTRLLVL.

About this clonotype: Since no conserved phenylalanine or tryptophan closes the CDR3, a read error is the likely cause. The chain employs TRBV2 and TRBJ2-2; D remains unclear. Trimming pared 5 bases from V and 0 bases from J, leaving 10 bases between. Germline CDR1 and CDR2: SNHLY and FYNNEI. The CDR3 has 15 residues. CDR3 loop: CASSLGSANTGELFS. CDR3 DNA: TGTGCCAGCAGTTTAGGCAGCGCGAACACCGGGGAGCTGTTTTCT.

On this clonotype: A clone one base away is much larger, so this may be a read error. This chain links TRBV12-3 or TRBV12-4 with TRBJ1-5, with 7 bases aligning to TRBD1. CDR3 length equals 15 residues. In DNA form, the CDR3 reads TGTGCCAGCAGTTTAGGGACAGGAAACAATCAGCCCCGGCATTTT. This gives the protein CASSLGTGNNQPRHF.

V and J are TRBV14 and TRBJ2-5; D uncertain. The CDR3 runs to 15 residues. The germline CDR1 and CDR2 sequences are SGHDN and FVKESK. Trimming cost V 0 bases and J 5 bases, with 13 bases left between them. The CDR3 DNA sequence: TGTGCCAGCAGCCAAGAGATTGGGTCGCGGGAGACCCAGTACTTC. Its translation: CASSQEIGSRETQYF.

This clonotype was recorded many times. The rearrangement uses TRBV7-9 and TRBJ1-6; 9 bases map to TRBD1. Germline loops: CDR1 SEHNR, CDR2 FQNEAQ (reference sequence). After removal of 2 bases from V and 5 bases from J, the junction contained 4 bases not matched to a gene. This CDR3 is built from 16 residues. CDR3 region: CASSLTGTGNNSPLHF. Here the CDR3 DNA reads TGTGCCAGCAGCTTAACTGGGACAGGGAATAATTCACCCCTCCACTTT.

With respect to this clonotype: A read error may explain this, as a much larger clone is one base away. This chain links TRBV11-2 with TRBJ2-7, with D maybe TRBD1 (5 bases). The CDR3 is 14 amino acids. CDR1 is SGHAT, CDR2 FQNNGV, per germline. V lost 2 bases and J lost 2, with 10 bases in between. The CDR3 DNA follows: TGTGCCAGCAGCTTAATGGACAAGACCTACGAGCAGTACTTC. Amino acids: CASSLMDKTYEQYF.

This clonotype occurred many times. The rearrangement uses TRBV2 and TRBJ1-5; TRBD1 matches at 7 bases. This CDR3 has 15 residues. V shed 6 bases, J shed 2 bases, and the junction held 7 bases outside the gene matches. Looked up from germline, CDR1 is SNHLY and CDR2 is FYNNEI. The CDR3 coding sequence is TGTGCCAGCAGACTCCGGGACAGCGGCAATCAGCCCCAGCATTTT. It encodes CASRLRDSGNQPQHF.

This clonotype was seen a few times. The V gene is TRBV12-3 or TRBV12-4, the J gene TRBJ1-5; D call uncertain. Trimming removed 3 bases at V and 0 bases at J, with 9 bases between. The CDR3 loop spans 15 amino acids. As DNA, the CDR3 is TGTGCCAGCAGTTTGTCCGCGTTTAGCAATCAGCCCCAGCATTTT. This encodes CASSLSAFSNQPQHF.

This clonotype has a handful of counts. The chain has TRBV12-3 or TRBV12-4 and TRBJ2-7, with TRBD2 identical over 9 bases. The trim removed 2 bases at V and 3 bases at J, leaving 5 bases unmatched. The CDR3 sequence is 15 residues long. The CDR3 DNA follows: TGTGCCAGCAGTTTACAAGCGGGGGGTTTCTACGAGCAGTACTTC. Translated: CASSLQAGGFYEQYF.

The chain uses TRBV24-1 and TRBJ1-2; D gene ambiguous. The germline V and J ends were trimmed by 9 bases and 4 bases, with 8 bases remaining between them. This CDR3 has 11 residues. Germline CDR1 KGHDR, CDR2 SFDVKD. This CDR3 is CATRVGYGYTF. The DNA for the CDR3 is TGTGCCACCCGGGTGGGCTATGGCTACACCTTC.

V and J are TRBV29-1 and TRBJ1-1; 7 bases fit TRBD1. The junction had 11 bases not matched to a gene; V was cut back by 6 bases and J by 7 bases. This CDR3 comprises 13 residues. The germline gives CDR1 SQVTM, CDR2 ANQGSEA. The DNA of the CDR3 is TGCAGCGTCGTTAGACAGGGAGAGAATGAAGCTTTCTTT. The encoded protein is CSVVRQGENEAFF.

On this clonotype: This clone may be a read error of a much larger clone one base away. V and J are TRBV10-3 and TRBJ2-7, with D unclear. There are 13 residues in the CDR3. Deletions cut 2 bases from V and 4 bases from J, with 9 bases between. Per germline, CDR1 ENHRY and CDR2 SYGVKD. The CDR3 is CAISEELRYEQYF. The CDR3 region has the DNA TGTGCCATCAGTGAGGAACTGAGATACGAGCAGTACTTC.

This clonotype was detected many times. The chain combines TRBV7-9 with TRBJ1-1; D call uncertain. The germline V gene has CDR1 SEHNR and CDR2 FQNEAQ (reference sequence). There are 15 residues in the CDR3. The V and J ends lost 5 bases and 0 bases respectively, with 13 bases between them. For the CDR3, the DNA is TGTGCCAGCAGCCCCTCCGCGGCGATGAACACTGAAGCTTTCTTT. Its translation is CASSPSAAMNTEAFF.

This chain links TRBV7-9 with TRBJ1-1, with TRBD1 matching over 7 bases. Germline loops: CDR1 SEHNR, CDR2 FQNEAQ (reference sequence). The CDR3 length is 14 residues. V gave up 5 bases and J gave up 4 bases; unmatched junction bases: 7. CDR3 nucleotide sequence: TGTGCCAGCAGCCGACAGGGCTATAGCACTGAAGCTTTCTTT. It codes for CASSRQGYSTEAFF. Based on the CDR3 plus reference TRBV7-9 and TRBJ1-1, the full variable domain is DTGVSQNPRHKITKRGQNVTFRCDPISEHNRLYWYRQTLGQGPEFLTYFQNEAQLEKSRLLSDRFSAERPKGSFSTLEIQRTEQGDSAMYLCASSRQGYSTEAFFGQGTRLTVV.

This clonotype was recorded once. A junction boundary mismatches the germline segment, possibly from a read error. The V call is TRBV12-3 or TRBV12-4, the J call TRBJ1-3; D gene unclear. CDR3 length: 13 residues. The CDR3 loop reads CASSLEPSGPVFF. In nucleotides, the CDR3 is TGTGCCAGCAGTTTAGAGCCTAGCGGGCCAGTCTTTTTT.

This clonotype turned up a few times. Given a much more abundant clone one base away, this may be a read error. The chain employs TRBV7-2 and TRBJ2-5; D may be TRBD2 (5 bases). This CDR3 comprises 15 residues. Germline V CDR1 and CDR2: SGHTA, FQGNSA. Deletions cut 5 bases from V and 5 bases from J, with 18 bases between. The CDR3 spells CASSPGGWIVETQYF. In DNA, the CDR3 is TGTGCCAGCAGCCCGGGCGGGTGGATTGTGGAGACCCAGTACTTC.

The chain combines TRBV7-3 with TRBJ1-6, with 7 nucleotides matching TRBD1. V gave up 7 bases and J gave up 3 bases; unmatched junction bases: 9. Germline CDR1 is SGHTA and CDR2 is FQGTGA. This CDR3 is built from 16 residues. The CDR3 DNA sequence: TGTGCCAGCACGGTAACCGGGGACAGCTATAATTCACCCCTCCACTTT. Protein: CASTVTGDSYNSPLHF.

The V gene is TRBV10-3, the J gene TRBJ2-1; 10 nucleotides agree with TRBD2. This CDR3 spans 16 amino acids. After removal of 4 bases from V and 4 bases from J, the junction contained 7 bases not matched to a gene. Germline lookup yields CDR1 ENHRY and CDR2 SYGVKD. The CDR3 nucleotides read TGTGCCATCAGTGGGAGTAGCGGGGGGCTTTACAATGAGCAGTTCTTC. It translates to CAISGSSGGLYNEQFF.

This clonotype appeared many times. The chain uses TRBV4-3 and TRBJ1-6, with 7 positions matching TRBD1. Germline-derived CDR1 and CDR2 are LGHNA and YSLEER. The CDR3 consists of 16 residues. Germline trimming cut 0 bases from V and 7 bases from J; bases unmatched to any gene: 6. The DNA for the CDR3 is TGCGCCAGCAGCCAAGATGAGGGGGCTTGGAATTCACCCCTCCACTTT. Its translation is CASSQDEGAWNSPLHF.

This clonotype was seen repeatedly, ten times or more. The V gene is TRBV14, the J gene TRBJ2-7, with 7 positions matching TRBD1. With 2 bases clipped from V and 1 base from J, the junction kept 8 bases outside the gene matches. Germline CDR1 SGHDN, CDR2 FVKESK. This CDR3 region has 16 residues. As DNA, the CDR3 is TGTGCCAGCAGCCAAACCCTTCCGACAGGGTCCTACGAGCAGTACTTC. It encodes CASSQTLPTGSYEQYF.

This clonotype was seen more than once but under ten times. The V and J genes are TRBV2 and TRBJ1-3; D unclear. This CDR3 has 15 amino acids. V was shortened by 6 bases and J by 4 bases, with 16 bases between the two germline ends. In germline, CDR1 is SNHLY, CDR2 FYNNEI. The CDR3 nucleotides read TGTGCCAGCAGGAGACAATGGGGTACGGGAAACACCATATATTTT. Translation: CASRRQWGTGNTIYF.

Notes on this clonotype: One end of the junction varies from germline; a read error may be responsible. This sequence joins TRBV10-2 and TRBJ2-7; D gene unclear. This CDR3 has 15 amino acids. Germline assignment: CDR1 WSHSY and CDR2 SAAADI. The CDR3 here is CASSASGGKSYEQYF. CDR3 in DNA: TGCGCCAGCAGTGCGTCAGGTGGGAAGTCCTATGAGCAGTACTTC.

As regards this clonotype: Since a much larger clone is just one base distant, this may be a read error. The CDR3 sequence: CASSDGASWETQYF. In nucleotides, the CDR3 is TGTGCCAGCAGTGACGGGGCATCTTGGGAGACCCAGTACTTC. The chain uses TRBV6-5 and TRBJ2-5; D may correspond to TRBD1 or TRBD2 (5 bases each). The V gene lost 5 bases and the J gene lost 5 bases, with 15 bases spanning the gap. CDR1 is MNHEY and CDR2 is SVGAGI in the germline V gene. The CDR3 extends over 14 amino acids.

This clonotype was seen ten or more times. This chain links TRBV20-1 with TRBJ2-7; D remains ambiguous. The CDR3 consists of 14 residues. Trimming cost V 1 base and J 4 bases, with 14 bases left between them. Germline V gives CDR1 DFQATT, CDR2 SNEGSKA (reference sequence). CDR3 in amino acids: CSARGRTAGYEQYF. For the CDR3, the DNA is TGCAGTGCTAGAGGTCGAACCGCTGGGTACGAGCAGTACTTC.